The 13 T cell receptor beta chains presented below share a single source sample, sequenced in a study of T cells in Graves' hyperthyroidism and ophthalmopathy. Regions amplified from RNA transcripts were the TCR beta CDR3 regions. A first-round RT-PCR of the TCR CDR3 used the HTBI primer set. From the multiplex PCR reads, TCRdb called clonotypes with MiXCR, one entry per CDR3 protein. Of 700,000 or so distinct CDR3 sequences in the sample, roughly 15% were seen once. Sequencing was carried out using blood. The receptors derive from a man aged 18 to 30 with Graves' hyperthyroidism.

This clonotype was seen repeatedly, ten times or more. The rearrangement joins TRBV7-2 to TRBJ2-7, with D possibly being TRBD1 (6 bases). V lost 1 base to trimming and J lost 5 bases, with 12 bases between them. The CDR3 consists of 14 residues. Germline V gene sequence: CDR1 SGHTA, CDR2 FQGNSA. As DNA, the CDR3 is TGTGCCAGCAGCTTAGAACAGGGAGTCCACGAGCAGTACTTC. Translated: CASSLEQGVHEQYF. The variable domain in full, with the rest retrieved from reference TRBV7-2 and TRBJ2-7, is GAGVSQSPSNKVTEKGKDVELRCDPISGHTALYWYRQSLGQGLEFLIYFQGNSAPDKSGLPSDRFSAERTGGSVSTLTIQRTQQEDSAVYLCASSLEQGVHEQYFGPGTRLTVT.

There are many counts of this clonotype. The V and J genes are TRBV28 and TRBJ1-1, with 7 bases identical to TRBD1. Germline assignment: CDR1 MDHEN and CDR2 SYDVKM. The CDR3 spans 15 residues. V shed 2 bases, J shed 3 bases, and the junction held 6 bases outside the gene matches. The CDR3, as DNA: TGTGCCAGCAGTTTAGAGACAGGGTTTTACACTGAAGCTTTCTTT. As protein: CASSLETGFYTEAFF.

This clonotype was seen more than once but under ten times. The CDR3 sequence: CASSNSRVTEAFF. The DNA of the CDR3 is TGTGCCAGCAGTAACAGCAGGGTGACTGAAGCTTTCTTT. The gene calls are TRBV7-3 and TRBJ1-1; a weak D match, TRBD1 (5 bases). Trimming stripped 6 bases from V and 5 bases from J, with 13 bases between. The germline gives CDR1 SGHTA, CDR2 FQGTGA. This CDR3 contains 13 residues.

This clonotype occurred many times. V and J are TRBV30 and TRBJ2-7; D may match TRBD1 or TRBD2 (6 bases each). This CDR3 is 13 amino acids long. Per germline, CDR1 GTSNPN and CDR2 SVGIG (reference sequence). V gave up 2 bases and J gave up 2 bases, with 10 bases separating them. CDR3 protein: CAWSRGGTYEQYF. CDR3 bases: TGTGCCTGGAGTCGAGGGGGGACCTACGAGCAGTACTTC. Using reference TRBV30 and TRBJ2-7 for the parts outside the CDR3, the full variable domain is SQTIHQWPATLVQPVGSPLSLECTVEGTSNPNLYWYRQAAGRGLQLLFYSVGIGQISSEVPQNLSASRPQDRQFILSSKKLLLSDSGFYLCAWSRGGTYEQYFGPGTRLTVT.

This clonotype was recorded at least ten times. This chain uses TRBV3-1 with TRBJ2-5; D may be TRBD1 (6 bases). Germline assignment: CDR1 LGHDT and CDR2 YNNKEL (reference sequence). This CDR3 region has 17 residues. V was clipped by 1 base and J by 4 bases, with 19 bases between them. For the CDR3, the DNA is TGTGCCAGCAGCCAAGGGGGGCCGGGCTCCTCGGGAGAGACCCAGTACTTC. Amino acids: CASSQGGPGSSGETQYF.

This clonotype has at least ten counts. This chain connects TRBV2 to TRBJ2-5, with TRBD2 matching over 7 bases. Germline V lookup: CDR1 SNHLY, CDR2 FYNNEI. The CDR3 has 17 amino acids. V dropped 3 bases and J dropped 5; count of bases not matched to a gene: 15. The CDR3 nucleotides are TGTGCCAGCAGTGACTTCAGGACTAGTCCAGAGTATGAGACCCAGTACTTC. This codes for CASSDFRTSPEYETQYF.

This clonotype was counted many times. This chain links TRBV12-3 or TRBV12-4 with TRBJ2-2, with D uncertain. The germline V and J ends were trimmed by 1 base and 0 bases, with 6 bases remaining between them. CDR3 length equals 15 residues. In DNA, the CDR3 is TGTGCCAGCAGTTTAGGCAGACCGAACACCGGGGAGCTGTTTTTT. Protein sequence: CASSLGRPNTGELFF.

This clonotype was detected ten times or more. The chain employs TRBV7-9 and TRBJ2-1; possibly TRBD1 for D (6 bases). V was clipped by 4 bases and J by 3 bases, with 16 bases between them. This CDR3 contains 16 residues. Germline V CDR1 and CDR2: SEHNR, FQNEAQ (reference sequence). The CDR3 loop reads CASSYTLGTHYNEQFF. CDR3 sequence (DNA): TGTGCCAGCAGCTATACCCTCGGGACACACTACAATGAGCAGTTCTTC. The full variable domain, in which reference TRBV7-9 and TRBJ2-1 provide the parts outside the CDR3, is DTGVSQNPRHKITKRGQNVTFRCDPISEHNRLYWYRQTLGQGPEFLTYFQNEAQLEKSRLLSDRFSAERPKGSFSTLEIQRTEQGDSAMYLCASSYTLGTHYNEQFFGPGTRLTVL.

About this clonotype itself: This may arise from a read error, as a much more abundant clone is one base away. The gene calls are TRBV15 and TRBJ1-4, with D possibly matching TRBD1 (5 bases). V lost 1 base and J 7 bases, leaving 13 bases between the germline ends. In germline, CDR1 is LNHNV, CDR2 YYDKDF (reference sequence). The CDR3 extends over 15 amino acids. CDR3 region: CATSRAGGRSEKLFF. DNA for the CDR3: TGTGCCACCAGCAGAGCCGGGGGTAGGAGTGAAAAACTGTTTTTT.

This clonotype came up many times. DNA for the CDR3: TGTGCCAGCAGTGGTGGTGGGCCCCAGCATTTT. It specifies CASSGGGPQHF. The V call is TRBV6-1, the J call TRBJ1-5; D unclear. Germline values: CDR1 MNHNS, CDR2 SASEGT. The ends were cut back, 4 bases at V and 9 bases at J, with 7 bases in the middle. This CDR3 spans 11 amino acids.

The rearrangement links TRBV20-1 to TRBJ2-7; 9 bases align to TRBD1. Per germline, CDR1 DFQATT and CDR2 SNEGSKA (reference sequence). The CDR3 has 13 residues. The ends lost 3 bases at V and 5 bases at J; junction bases unmatched: 5. CDR3 sequence: CSASDRGSHEQYF. CDR3 nucleotides: TGCAGTGCTAGTGACAGGGGGTCCCACGAGCAGTACTTC.

The rearrangement uses TRBV18 and TRBJ2-7; 7 nucleotides align to TRBD1. Trimming removed 2 bases from V and 5 bases from J; junction bases left unmatched: 9. The CDR3 has 15 amino acids. CDR1 and CDR2 (germline): KGHSH, LQKENI. CDR3 in DNA: TGTGCCAGCTCACCAGGAGCTACAGGGGCCCACGAGCAGTACTTC. It translates to CASSPGATGAHEQYF.

V usage is TRBV5-1 and J usage is TRBJ2-3, with D uncertain. Germline assignment: CDR1 SGHRS and CDR2 YFSETQ. The CDR3 contains 16 residues. Trimming took 4 bases from V and 2 from J, leaving 17 bases between them. CDR3 sequence: CASSVLRPSPTDTQYF. The CDR3 bases are TGCGCCAGCAGCGTGCTGCGGCCATCCCCCACAGATACGCAGTATTTT.